The clone carrying this T cell receptor beta chain appeared a few times. As yet, its antigen is unknown. The sample originates from a study of CD8 T cells in ankylosing spondylitis. Making use of molecular barcodes, quantitative 5'-RACE generated TCR beta libraries. TCRdb re-called the 5' RACE reads with MiXCR, one entry per CDR3 protein. This sample has some 130,000 distinct CDR3 sequences, with approximately 17% found just once. V lost 1 base and J lost 3, with 12 bases in between. Per the germline V gene, CDR1 is LGHDT and CDR2 is YNNKEL (reference sequence). This CDR3 is built from 15 residues. Broader study findings: Prior work had noted some motif variants in reactive arthritis blood and synovial fluid. A motif of fewer than ten highly homologous TCR beta variants was seen as apparently characteristic of ankylosing spondylitis blood. Disease-linked clones reportedly showed significant enrichment in matched ankylosing spondylitis synovial fluid.

The clonotype originates from a male donor with ankylosing spondylitis. V usage is TRBV3-1 and J usage is TRBJ1-2, with D uncertain. The sample consisted of blood, either unsorted or a sorted T cell fraction (not recorded which). The CDR3 sequence is CASSQAERLDYGYTF. The CDR3 coding sequence is TGTGCCAGCAGCCAAGCCGAAAGGCTTGACTATGGCTACACCTTC.